Below are 7 T cell receptor beta chains sequenced from a single sample in a study of shared clonotypes between healthy human individuals. Produced via immunoSEQ multiplex PCR; TCRdb's table is partial and in-frame only. The sample includes 2,100,000 or so clones, approximately 96% of them seen just once. The specimen was naive CD4+ T cells sorted from blood. The sample's subset: CD45RA+ positively selected. These receptors were collected from a man younger than 30 in good health.

The CDR3 is CASSGGPNYEQYF. The CDR3 DNA sequence: TGTGCCAGCAGTGGCGGGCCAAACTACGAGCAGTACTTC. The chain joins TRBV6-5 to TRBJ2-7; tentatively, D is TRBD2 (5 bases). The CDR3 contains 13 residues. Germline assignment: CDR1 MNHEY and CDR2 SVGAGI. The V gene lost 5 bases and the J gene lost 3 bases, with 11 bases spanning the gap.

This rearrangement joins TRBV6-5 to TRBJ1-1; no clear D gene. Per the germline V gene, CDR1 is MNHEY and CDR2 is SVGAGI. The CDR3 extends over 15 amino acids. Between the trimmed V and J ends, which lost 6 bases and 1 base, there was a span of 15 bases. The CDR3 DNA sequence: TGTGCCAGCAGCCGAACAATCCCATCGAACACTGAAGCTTTCTTT. Amino acids: CASSRTIPSNTEAFF.

The chain carries TRBV10-3 and TRBJ2-6; 8 positions agree with TRBD2. V shed 7 bases and J 0 bases; nucleotides not matched to a gene: 11. This CDR3 has 18 amino acids. The germline CDR1 and CDR2 sequences are ENHRY and SYGVKD. The CDR3 region has the DNA TGTGCCATCACCCCGGGACTAGAGGGTTCCTCTGGGGCCAACGTCCTGACTTTC. Translated: CAITPGLEGSSGANVLTF.

The chain carries TRBV7-2 and TRBJ2-6; D unresolved. Per germline, CDR1 SGHTA and CDR2 FQGNSA. Trimming left V 0 bases short and J 4 bases short, with 10 bases between. The CDR3 totals 16 residues. CDR3 coding DNA: TGTGCCAGCAGCTTAGCGGGAATGGGCGGGGCCAACGTCCTGACTTTC. Amino acid sequence: CASSLAGMGGANVLTF.

The chain is built from TRBV2 and TRBJ1-5, with TRBD1 as a possible D gene (6 bases). Germline V gene sequence: CDR1 SNHLY, CDR2 FYNNEI. The CDR3 is 14 residues long. V gave up 4 bases and J gave up 4 bases, with 11 bases separating them. Here the CDR3 DNA reads TGTGCCAGCAGTGTAGTTGGACAGAATCAGCCCCAGCATTTT. Translation: CASSVVGQNQPQHF.

Notes on this clone: The same CDR3 arises from other DNA sequences in this sample as well. V usage is TRBV5-1 and J usage is TRBJ2-2; tentative D call: TRBD1 (6 bases). CDR1 SGHRS and CDR2 YFSETQ come from the germline V gene. The CDR3 extends over 14 amino acids. With 0 bases removed from V and 5 bases from J, the gap between germline ends came to 8 bases. The CDR3 DNA reads as TGCGCCAGCAGCTTGGACAGGGCAACCGGGGAGCTGTTTTTT. This encodes CASSLDRATGELFF.

The CDR3, as DNA: TGTGCCATCAGGGGGGCGGACCGGAGCTCCTACAATGAGCAGTTCTTC. As protein: CAIRGADRSSYNEQFF. The V gene is TRBV10-3, the J gene TRBJ2-1, with D maybe TRBD1 (6 bases). Germline values: CDR1 ENHRY, CDR2 SYGVKD. This CDR3 spans 16 amino acids. Deletions cut 6 bases from V and 0 bases from J, with 15 bases between.